This TCR beta chain emerged from a study of molecular identifiers for immune sequencing clone quantification. TCRdb reanalysed the PCR reads using MiXCR and keeps one entry per CDR3 protein. Among about 500,000 distinct CDR3 sequences listed, about 25% were seen once. This clonotype was observed at least ten times. The CDR3 has 14 amino acids. Germline-derived CDR1 and CDR2 are MDHEN and SYDVKM. V shed 5 bases and J 4 bases; nucleotides not matched to a gene: 6. The sequenced material came from naive CD8+ T cells from blood, with Jurkat cell RNA spiked in. The subset was: FACS-sorted CD8+CD4-CCR7+CD45RA+ naive T cells. This receptor was obtained from a human donor in good health. Some libraries in this study had Jurkat cell RNA spiked in. The chain couples TRBV28 to TRBJ1-1, with 8 nucleotides matching TRBD1. DNA for the CDR3: TGTGCCAGCAGTGAGACAGGGGAGGGCACTGAAGCTTTCTTT. Protein sequence: CASSETGEGTEAFF. The whole variable domain, filled in from reference TRBV28 and TRBJ1-1, reads DVKVTQSSRYLVKRTGEKVFLECVQDMDHENMFWYRQDPGLGLRLIYFSYDVKMKEKGDIPEGYSVSREKKERFSLILESASTNQTSMYLCASSETGEGTEAFFGQGTRLTVV.